This T cell receptor (beta chain) came from a study of blood T cells in healthy people across ages. Regarding the study as a whole: Researchers judged that diversity estimates from one million T cells fell short of true values.

Primers used in a second PCR of roughly 6 to 12 cycles were a sample-barcoded 5' primer and a J-beta primer mix. TCRdb processed the 5' RACE reads anew with MiXCR; each CDR3 protein has one entry. The sample has over 600,000 distinct CDR3 sequences, roughly three fifths seen once. Comment on this clonotype: The antigen is unknown.

The CDR3 runs to 16 residues. The germline V and J ends were trimmed by 8 bases and 3 bases, with 22 bases remaining between them. CDR1 is MNHNS and CDR2 is SASEGT in the germline V gene. This receptor was identified in a man aged 35-49 years in good health. V is TRBV6-1 and J is TRBJ1-2; a weak D match, TRBD1 (6 bases). Sequencing was done on a sample of blood. The DNA for the CDR3 is TGTGCCAGCGGGTATGGATCACAGGGAGTCGACTATGGCTACACCTTC. Translation: CASGYGSQGVDYGYTF.